The entry below describes one T cell receptor beta chain. No antigen is known for it. Until they underwent thyroid surgery, no patient had received any treatment. The data were taken from a study of metastatic and nonmetastatic thyroid tumors. For the study at large: It was across blood and tumor or nodule tissue from malignant and benign thyroid patients that repertoires were compared.

The study's findings and limits: According to reports, the diversity of TCR beta was significantly higher in malignant thyroid tumors than in benign nodules, and this held in both blood and tumor samples.

TCRdb reprocessed the PCR reads via MiXCR. The table includes fewer than 25,000 clones, roughly 31% detected once. The receptor's source is a female donor with papillary thyroid cancer or a benign thyroid nodule (not recorded which). Some clones in this sample may be carry-over from other donors' samples. The sequenced sample was blood.

CDR3 amino acids: CASSLDLGGSPLHF. The CDR3 nucleotides read TGTGCCAGCAGTTTGGACCTGGGGGGTTCACCCCTCCACTTT. J is TRBJ1-6 and V is TRBV27, with D possibly matching TRBD1 (5 bases). Germline CDR1 is MNHEY and CDR2 is SMNVEV (reference sequence). The CDR3 consists of 14 residues. The V end lost 3 bases, the J end lost 9 bases, and 12 bases lay between the germline ends.